Listed below are T cell receptor beta chains from one sample, sequenced in a study of blood T cell repertoires in COVID-19. Libraries were prepared by immunoSEQ multiplex PCR; TCRdb keeps only in-frame clonotypes and omits some of them. The table lists roughly 150,000 clones, about four fifths of them singletons. Material: peripheral blood. The receptors were gathered from a man in his sixties with active or convalescent COVID-19. The CDR3 runs from the conserved cysteine through the conserved F or W. Fields, in order: clone size, CDR3 length, V gene, J gene, D gene, CDR3 DNA, CDR3 protein. The D gene is left open where the match is weak. Rows may omit the clone size; those that give it use once, few, many or a size class.

size: few
length: 15
V: TRBV5-1
J: TRBJ2-3
D: TRBD2
DNA: TGCGCCAGCAGTTCGGGTAGCGGGGACACAGATACGCAGTATTTT
CDR3: CASSSGSGDTDTQYF

size: once
length: 17
V: TRBV11-2
J: TRBJ1-4
D: TRBD1
DNA: TGTGCCAGCAGCTTAGGGGGACAGGGGGTGTTCTGGGAAAAACTGTTTTTT
CDR3: CASSLGGQGVFWEKLFF

size: NA
length: 13
V: TRBV12-3/TRBV12-4
J: TRBJ1-3
D: NA
DNA: TGTGCCAGCAGTGGAGAAGCTGGAAACACCATATATTTT
CDR3: CASSGEAGNTIYF

size: NA
length: 16
V: TRBV3-1/TRBV3-2
J: TRBJ2-7
D: TRBD2
DNA: TGTGCCAGCAGCCAGGGCACCGTAGCGGGTGTTTACGAGCAGTACTTC
CDR3: CASSQGTVAGVYEQYF

size: many
length: 15
V: TRBV10-3
J: TRBJ1-4
D: TRBD1
DNA: TGTGCCATCAGTGGAACCACAGGGGGTAACGAAAAACTGTTTTTT
CDR3: CAISGTTGGNEKLFF

size: NA
length: 16
V: TRBV2
J: TRBJ2-3
D: TRBD2
DNA: TGTGCCAGCAGCCGCCCGGGGGGGTATAAGGCAGATACGCAGTATTTT
CDR3: CASSRPGGYKADTQYF

size: NA
length: 13
V: TRBV3-1/TRBV3-2
J: TRBJ1-2
D: NA
DNA: TGTGCCAGCAGCCCCGAGACAGGCTATGGCTACACCTTC
CDR3: CASSPETGYGYTF

size: NA
length: 15
V: TRBV7-2
J: TRBJ2-2
D: TRBD1
DNA: TGTGCCAGCAGCTTCGGGACAGTTAACACCGGGGAGCTGTTTTTT
CDR3: CASSFGTVNTGELFF

size: NA
length: 15
V: TRBV5-1
J: TRBJ2-5
D: NA
DNA: TGCGCCAGCAGCTCCCGCCAGGGAATCCAAGAGACCCAGTACTTC
CDR3: CASSSRQGIQETQYF

size: NA
length: 17
V: TRBV11-3
J: TRBJ2-1
D: TRBD2
DNA: TGTGCCAGCAGCTCATATCGGGGAGCGGGAGGGCCCAATGAGCAGTTCTTC
CDR3: CASSSYRGAGGPNEQFF

size: NA
length: 17
V: TRBV10-3
J: TRBJ2-7
D: TRBD2
DNA: TGTGCCATCAGTGGAGGGGAACCCGGGACTAAAGGCTACGAGCAGTACTTC
CDR3: CAISGGEPGTKGYEQYF

size: NA
length: 16
V: TRBV2
J: TRBJ1-6
D: NA
DNA: TGTGCCAGCAGCCGTAGACAGGCGCAGGGTAATTCACCCCTCCACTTT
CDR3: CASSRRQAQGNSPLHF

size: NA
length: 17
V: TRBV7-8
J: TRBJ2-5
D: NA
DNA: TGTGCCAGCAGCTTAGGCGGTTTGGGGGGATTACAAGAGACCCAGTACTTC
CDR3: CASSLGGLGGLQETQYF

size: NA
length: 14
V: TRBV19
J: TRBJ1-2
D: NA
DNA: TGTGCCAGTAAGAAGGGGCCGACTAACTATGGCTACACCTTC
CDR3: CASKKGPTNYGYTF

size: NA
length: 15
V: TRBV19
J: TRBJ2-5
D: TRBD1
DNA: TGTGCCAGTAGTCTCCGGACAGGGGGCCGAGAGACCCAGTACTTC
CDR3: CASSLRTGGRETQYF

size: NA
length: 13
V: TRBV7-7
J: TRBJ1-3
D: TRBD1
DNA: TGTGCCAGCAGTCAGGGGGCTGGAAACACCATATATTTT
CDR3: CASSQGAGNTIYF

size: NA
length: 16
V: TRBV10-3
J: TRBJ1-5
D: NA
DNA: TGTGCCATCAGTGAGACAAAGGGGGACAGCAATCAGCCCCAGCATTTT
CDR3: CAISETKGDSNQPQHF

size: NA
length: 19
V: TRBV6-4
J: TRBJ2-5
D: TRBD1
DNA: TGTGCCAGCAGTTTTCCCTACCCCCCAACGGGACAGGGGCAGCAGACCCAGTACTTC
CDR3: CASSFPYPPTGQGQQTQYF

size: NA
length: 17
V: TRBV3-1/TRBV3-2
J: TRBJ2-5
D: TRBD2
DNA: TGTGCCAGCACCCGGGCTAGCGGGGGGTCGTACCAAGAGACCCAGTACTTC
CDR3: CASTRASGGSYQETQYF

size: once
length: 17
V: TRBV5-1
J: TRBJ2-6
D: TRBD1
DNA: TGCGCCAGCAGCTTGGGACAGGGATATTCTGGGGCCAACGTCCTGACTTTC
CDR3: CASSLGQGYSGANVLTF

size: once
length: 15
V: TRBV7-2
J: TRBJ1-2
D: TRBD1
DNA: TGTGCCAGCAGCTTAGTGGGACAGGGGGCTAGTGGCTACACCTTC
CDR3: CASSLVGQGASGYTF

size: NA
length: 15
V: TRBV6-5
J: TRBJ2-1
D: NA
DNA: TGTGCCAGCAGTTATCGGGGTGTTCAGGAGAATGAGCAGTTCTTC
CDR3: CASSYRGVQENEQFF

size: NA
length: 13
V: TRBV5-1
J: TRBJ2-7
D: TRBD1
DNA: TGCGCCAGCAGCCCCGACAGGGTGGGGGAGCAGTACTTC
CDR3: CASSPDRVGEQYF

size: few
length: 13
V: TRBV6-5
J: TRBJ2-7
D: NA
DNA: TGTGCCAGCAGATCAGCCCCGGGAAGGGCAGCGAACTTC
CDR3: CASRSAPGRAANF

size: NA
length: 16
V: TRBV14
J: TRBJ2-7
D: TRBD1
DNA: TGTGCCAGCAGCCCCCCCACACAGGGGCGATCCTACGAGCAGTACTTC
CDR3: CASSPPTQGRSYEQYF

size: once
length: 16
V: TRBV7-9
J: TRBJ2-6
D: NA
DNA: TGTGCCAGCAGCTTAGTGGCTAGCCCTGGGGCCAACGTCCTGACTTTC
CDR3: CASSLVASPGANVLTF

size: NA
length: 16
V: TRBV19
J: TRBJ1-5
D: NA
DNA: TGTGCCAGTAGTATAGCAGGGTCACTGCAAAATCAGCCCCAGCATTTT
CDR3: CASSIAGSLQNQPQHF

size: NA
length: 14
V: TRBV18
J: TRBJ1-2
D: NA
DNA: TGTGCCAGCTCACCACGCCAGGGGCTCGATGGCTACACCTTC
CDR3: CASSPRQGLDGYTF

size: many
length: 16
V: TRBV5-1
J: TRBJ2-1
D: NA
DNA: TGCGCCAGCAGCCCCGATGGAGGAAACTCCTACAATGAGCAGTTCTTC
CDR3: CASSPDGGNSYNEQFF

size: few
length: 14
V: TRBV6-5
J: TRBJ1-4
D: NA
DNA: TGTGCCAGCAGTTACTCACAGGGTGGCGGAAAACTGTTTTTT
CDR3: CASSYSQGGGKLFF

size: once
length: 17
V: TRBV11-2
J: TRBJ2-5
D: TRBD2
DNA: TGTGCCAGCAGCTTAGGACTAGCGGGGGGGTACCAAGAGACCCAGTACTTC
CDR3: CASSLGLAGGYQETQYF

size: NA
length: 14
V: TRBV9
J: TRBJ2-5
D: NA
DNA: TGTGCCAGCAGCGTATCAGGGATCCAAGAGACCCAGTACTTC
CDR3: CASSVSGIQETQYF

size: NA
length: 14
V: TRBV6-6
J: TRBJ1-1
D: TRBD1
DNA: TGTGCCAGCAGTTACTCTTCACAGGGGACTGAAGCTTTCTTT
CDR3: CASSYSSQGTEAFF

size: NA
length: 16
V: TRBV5-1
J: TRBJ2-1
D: NA
DNA: TGCGCCAGCAACCCACCCTTTACAGATTCCTACAATGAGCAGTTCTTC
CDR3: CASNPPFTDSYNEQFF

size: NA
length: 13
V: TRBV29-1
J: TRBJ2-3
D: TRBD1
DNA: TGCAGCGTTGAAGATTGGCAGGGGGTTACGCAGTATTTT
CDR3: CSVEDWQGVTQYF

size: NA
length: 15
V: TRBV3-1/TRBV3-2
J: TRBJ2-5
D: NA
DNA: TGTGCCAGCAGCCCCGGACGGGGGGCCCAAGAGACCCAGTACTTC
CDR3: CASSPGRGAQETQYF

size: NA
length: 13
V: TRBV12-3/TRBV12-4
J: TRBJ1-1
D: NA
DNA: TGTGCCAGCACCGACGGCGGGGCCACTGAAGCTTTCTTT
CDR3: CASTDGGATEAFF

size: once
length: 17
V: TRBV6-1
J: TRBJ2-2
D: NA
DNA: TGTGCCAGCAGTGAATTTGGGCTGACGAGGGCGGCCGGGGAGCTGTTTTTT
CDR3: CASSEFGLTRAAGELFF

size: NA
length: 16
V: TRBV28
J: TRBJ1-5
D: TRBD1
DNA: TGTGCCAGCAGTTTTATTTTCGACAGGGTCGGTCAGCCCCAGCATTTT
CDR3: CASSFIFDRVGQPQHF

size: NA
length: 15
V: TRBV14
J: TRBJ1-2
D: TRBD1
DNA: TGTGCCAGCAGCCGCATAGGGACAGCTAACTATGGCTACACCTTC
CDR3: CASSRIGTANYGYTF

size: NA
length: 17
V: TRBV12-2
J: TRBJ2-1
D: NA
DNA: TGTGCAAGTCGCTTAGTTGAACTAGCGGGAAGCTACAATGAGCAGTTCTTC
CDR3: CASRLVELAGSYNEQFF

size: NA
length: 15
V: TRBV9
J: TRBJ1-1
D: NA
DNA: TGTGCCAGCACCCGTAGTGGGCCATCGAACACTGAAGCTTTCTTT
CDR3: CASTRSGPSNTEAFF

size: NA
length: 14
V: TRBV5-1
J: TRBJ1-4
D: NA
DNA: TGCGCCAGCAGCTTGCAGGGGCTGGGTGAAAAACTGTTTTTT
CDR3: CASSLQGLGEKLFF

size: NA
length: 14
V: TRBV4-1
J: TRBJ2-1
D: NA
DNA: TGCGCCAGCAGCCAACCCACCCAGACAGACCAACAGTTCTTC
CDR3: CASSQPTQTDQQFF

size: few
length: 15
V: TRBV7-2
J: TRBJ2-1
D: TRBD1
DNA: TGTGCCAGCAGCACACAGGGGGGCATCTACAATGAGCAGTTCTTC
CDR3: CASSTQGGIYNEQFF

size: once
length: 15
V: TRBV6-5
J: TRBJ2-7
D: TRBD1
DNA: TGTGCCAGCAGTCGTACAGGGGAAACTTCCTACGAGCAGTACTTC
CDR3: CASSRTGETSYEQYF

size: once
length: 14
V: TRBV6-1
J: TRBJ2-5
D: NA
DNA: TGTGCCAGCAGTGAAGGGACATGGGCGGAGACCCAGTACTTC
CDR3: CASSEGTWAETQYF

size: NA
length: 14
V: TRBV18
J: TRBJ1-4
D: TRBD1
DNA: TGTGCCAGCTCACGACAGGGCGGAGGGGAAAAACTGTTTTTT
CDR3: CASSRQGGGEKLFF

size: few
length: 14
V: TRBV11-2
J: TRBJ2-7
D: NA
DNA: TGTGCCAGCAGCTTAGGGACATACTCCTACGAGCAGTACTTC
CDR3: CASSLGTYSYEQYF

size: NA
length: 13
V: TRBV28
J: TRBJ2-7
D: NA
DNA: TGTGCCAGCAGTTTCGTCACAGGTTACGAGCAGTACTTC
CDR3: CASSFVTGYEQYF

size: NA
length: 16
V: TRBV6-4
J: TRBJ2-5
D: NA
DNA: TGTGCCAGCAGTGACGTAGGTGAGGTCGACCAAGAGACCCAGTACTTC
CDR3: CASSDVGEVDQETQYF

size: NA
length: 17
V: TRBV5-1
J: TRBJ2-3
D: TRBD2
DNA: TGCGCCAGCAGCCCCGGGACTAGCGGGAGTTGGACAGATACGCAGTATTTT
CDR3: CASSPGTSGSWTDTQYF